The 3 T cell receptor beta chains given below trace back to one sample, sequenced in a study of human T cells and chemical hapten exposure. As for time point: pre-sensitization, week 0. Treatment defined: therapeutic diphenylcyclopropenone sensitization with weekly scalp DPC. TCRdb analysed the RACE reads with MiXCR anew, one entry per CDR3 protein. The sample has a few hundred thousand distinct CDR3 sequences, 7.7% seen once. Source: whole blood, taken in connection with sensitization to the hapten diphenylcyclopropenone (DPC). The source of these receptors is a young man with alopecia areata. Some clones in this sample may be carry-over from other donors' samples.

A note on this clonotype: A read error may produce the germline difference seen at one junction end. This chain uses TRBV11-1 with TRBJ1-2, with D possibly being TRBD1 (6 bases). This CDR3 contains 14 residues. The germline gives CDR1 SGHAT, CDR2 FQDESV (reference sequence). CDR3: CAISPRQGTYGYTF. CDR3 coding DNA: TGTGCCATCAGCCCGAGGCAGGGGACCTATGGCTACACCTTC.

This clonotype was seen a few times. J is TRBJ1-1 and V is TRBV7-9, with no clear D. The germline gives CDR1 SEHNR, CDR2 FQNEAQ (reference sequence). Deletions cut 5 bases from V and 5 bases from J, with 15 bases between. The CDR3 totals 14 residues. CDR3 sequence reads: CASSPPPGLTEAFF. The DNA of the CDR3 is TGTGCCAGCAGCCCTCCCCCCGGGCTGACTGAAGCTTTCTTT.

CDR3 amino acids: CASSFRYTGELFF. CDR3 bases: TGTGCCAGCAGTTTCAGGTACACCGGGGAGCTGTTTTTT. The rearrangement joins TRBV28 to TRBJ2-2; D remains ambiguous. Germline assignment: CDR1 MDHEN and CDR2 SYDVKM. Trimming pared 3 bases from V and 3 bases from J, leaving 5 bases between. The length of the CDR3 is 13 residues.